This T cell receptor beta chain was obtained from a study of shared clonotypes between healthy human individuals (TCRdb year 2020). Regarding the study in general: Three men and a couple of women, aged 18 to 49 years, made up the cohort. Different laboratories and diverse techniques were used to prepare libraries and sequence TCR repertoires, to increase sequencing depth and limit assay-specific biases. For each donor, CD4 naive and CD4 memory were each given three plates, CD8 naive was given two plates, and CD8 memory was given one plate. The study deeply sequenced blood TCR repertoires of five healthy adults to estimate repertoire size and the extent of clonotype sharing between individuals. Between about 0.94 and 8.9 billion PBMCs per donor were obtained by leukapheresis.

Using the deep immunoSEQ assay, multiplex PCR amplified TCR CDR3 regions from genomic DNA. Extracted genomic DNA from each cell subset was distributed evenly across all wells of several immunoSEQ 96-well plates, and each plate was treated as a replicate. For sorted subsets, about 220 ng of genomic DNA, equivalent to around 30,000 T cell genomes, went into each replicate PCR. Purified libraries were measured with a Qubit 3.0 fluorometer, size-checked on a Bioanalyzer 2100, and measured again with the KAPA Library Quantification kit. A separate single-read 150-cycle Illumina NextSeq 550 flow cell was used to sequence each immunoSEQ 96-well plate. The original pipeline was this. The immunoSEQ output contained only junctional sequences without quality scores, so filtering could not match that applied to full-length reads. To assign V/J genes and CDR3, sequences were annotated using PyIR, a Python wrapper for IgBLAST v1.9, with IMGT germline references. Reads were filtered out if the reads had weak V/J assignments (E-value above 1e-6), no CDR3, stop codons, out-of-frame junctions, or ambiguous translated residues. A V3J clonotype was defined by an identical inferred V gene, J gene, and CDR3 amino acid sequence. To compute the percentage overlap between repertoires, the number of shared unique clonotypes was divided by the size of the smaller repertoire. Repertoire richness was assessed with RTK rarefaction, the Chao1 estimator, and Recon v2.1 estimates of unobserved clonotypes. For all TCRbeta clonotypes obtained by the gDNA method from four donors, generation probabilities were computed with OLGA. As stored in TCRdb, this immuneACCESS dataset retains in-frame rearrangements with V and J assigned. A fraction of the clones does not appear; measured against another copy, unresolved V genes explain less than half of the discrepancy, and the remainder lacks a known reason. That table gives V, J and clone size, and the DNA gave D and trimming. The table for this sample lists about 2.4 million clones; roughly 93% of them were counted only once. Together, the top ten hold about 0.34% of the sample.

As to this clone: Its binding antigen is unknown. One end of the junction does not line up with germline, which may come from a read error.

Including cysteine and phenylalanine, the CDR3 has 10 amino acids. Kept here is only the CDR3 DNA, which spans 30 bases and is read in frame from base 1. CDR1 is given as MNHEY and CDR2 as SVGAGI, both from the germline V gene. Study-wide findings and limitations: About 5% of naive CD4, 3.5% of naive CD8, approximately 2.2% of memory CD4, and approximately 0.39% of memory CD8 clonotypes were shared across a few donors. Sampling was limited to blood, and TCR repertoires in tissue likely differ from TCR repertoires in blood. Clonotypes shared by all four sorted-subset donors showed higher generation probabilities than non-shared clonotypes. Larger estimated clonotype richness was generally found for naive subsets than for memory subsets. Incomplete sequencing was indicated by rarefaction of sorted-subset datasets, despite the large sequencing depth. The genetic and exposure-history diversity represented was limited by the small number of donors. Based on pairwise subsampling, the degree of clonotype sharing among donors was expected to be affected by sequencing depth.

The donors were healthy, HIV-negative adults who had no recently reported acute infections or vaccinations. Every donor was a Caucasian adult residing in Nashville, Tennessee, USA. CD4+ T cells were enriched through magnetic negative selection, after which naive cells were positively selected on CD45RA and the remaining negative fraction served as the memory subset. After blood collection by leukapheresis, PBMCs were isolated using Ficoll-Histopaque density gradient centrifugation and then cryopreserved in the vapor phase of liquid nitrogen. Analytical flow cytometry was used to check the purity and quantity of every magnetically sorted T cell population. Each sorted fraction had its genomic DNA isolated and then quantified by UV absorbance on a Nanodrop 2000c.

The specimen sequenced was naive CD4+ T cells from PBMCs. This specimen's cell subset or site label, interpreted: CD45RA+ positively selected. The TCR comes from a man between 18 and 35 years old in good health. Some clones in this sample may be carry-over from other donors' samples. The chain is made from TRBV6-5 and TRBJ1-5, with no reliable assignment of the D segment. The CDR3 region: CASGPPPSYF. The sequence in DNA is TGTGCCAGCGGCCCCCCTCCTAGTTATTTT.